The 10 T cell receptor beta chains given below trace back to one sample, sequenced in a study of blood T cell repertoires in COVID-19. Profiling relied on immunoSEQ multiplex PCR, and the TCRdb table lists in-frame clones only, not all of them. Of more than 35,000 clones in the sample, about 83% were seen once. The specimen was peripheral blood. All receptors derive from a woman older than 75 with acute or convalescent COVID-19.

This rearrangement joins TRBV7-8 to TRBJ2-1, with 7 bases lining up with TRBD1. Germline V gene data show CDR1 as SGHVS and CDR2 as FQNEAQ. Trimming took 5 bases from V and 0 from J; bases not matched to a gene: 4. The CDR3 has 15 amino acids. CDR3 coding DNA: TGTGCCAGCAGCCGAGACAGGGTCTCCTACAATGAGCAGTTCTTC. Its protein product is CASSRDRVSYNEQFF.

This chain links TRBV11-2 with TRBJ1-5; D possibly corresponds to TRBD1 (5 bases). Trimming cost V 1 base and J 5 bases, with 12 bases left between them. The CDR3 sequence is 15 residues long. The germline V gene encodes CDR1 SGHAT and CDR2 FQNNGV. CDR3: CASSLGRGPHQPQHF. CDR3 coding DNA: TGTGCCAGCAGCTTAGGGAGGGGACCCCATCAGCCCCAGCATTTT.

Here the CDR3 DNA reads TGTGCCAGCAGCGCACATCTAGCGGGGGGACCCACTAGCACAGATACGCAGTATTTT. Encoded protein: CASSAHLAGGPTSTDTQYF. The V call is TRBV9, the J call TRBJ2-3; 11 positions match TRBD2. After removal of 3 bases from V and 0 bases from J, the junction contained 12 bases not matched to a gene. This CDR3 is 19 amino acids long. Per germline, CDR1 SGDLS and CDR2 YYNGEE.

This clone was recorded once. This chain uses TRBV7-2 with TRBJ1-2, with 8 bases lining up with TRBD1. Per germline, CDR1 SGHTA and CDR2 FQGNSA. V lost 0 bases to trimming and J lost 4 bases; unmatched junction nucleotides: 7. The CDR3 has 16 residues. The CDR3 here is CASSLAPGGEGYGYTF. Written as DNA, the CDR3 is TGTGCCAGCAGCTTAGCCCCAGGGGGCGAGGGCTATGGCTACACCTTC.

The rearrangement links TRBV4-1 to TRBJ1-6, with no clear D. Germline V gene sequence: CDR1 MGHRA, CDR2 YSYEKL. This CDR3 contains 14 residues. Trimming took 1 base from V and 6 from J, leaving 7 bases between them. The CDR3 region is CASSQGLSNSPLHF. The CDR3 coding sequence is TGCGCCAGCAGCCAAGGGTTGAGTAATTCACCCCTCCACTTT.

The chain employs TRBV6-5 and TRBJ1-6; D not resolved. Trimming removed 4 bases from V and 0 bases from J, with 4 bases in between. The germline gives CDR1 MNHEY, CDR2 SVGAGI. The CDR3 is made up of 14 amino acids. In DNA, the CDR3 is TGTGCCAGCAGTTCCGGCTCCTATAATTCACCCCTCCACTTT. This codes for CASSSGSYNSPLHF.

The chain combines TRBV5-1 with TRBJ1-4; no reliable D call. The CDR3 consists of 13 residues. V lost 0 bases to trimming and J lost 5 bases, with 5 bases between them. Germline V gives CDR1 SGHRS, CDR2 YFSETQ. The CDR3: CASSLGQNEKLFF. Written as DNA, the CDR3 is TGCGCCAGCAGCTTGGGTCAGAATGAAAAACTGTTTTTT.

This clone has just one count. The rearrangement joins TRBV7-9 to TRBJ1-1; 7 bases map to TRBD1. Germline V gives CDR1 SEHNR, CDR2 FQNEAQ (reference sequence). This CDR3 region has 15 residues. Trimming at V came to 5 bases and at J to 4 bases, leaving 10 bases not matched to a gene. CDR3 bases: TGTGCCAGCAGCCCACGGACAGGCGGTTCCACTGAAGCTTTCTTT. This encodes CASSPRTGGSTEAFF. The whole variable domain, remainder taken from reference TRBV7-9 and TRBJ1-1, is DTGVSQNPRHKITKRGQNVTFRCDPISEHNRLYWYRQTLGQGPEFLTYFQNEAQLEKSRLLSDRFSAERPKGSFSTLEIQRTEQGDSAMYLCASSPRTGGSTEAFFGQGTRLTVV.

This chain's CDR3 is CASSLDGGEGTDTQYF. Written as DNA, the CDR3 is TGTGCCAGCAGCCTGGACGGTGGGGAGGGGACAGATACGCAGTATTTT. The J gene is TRBJ2-3, the V gene TRBV7-2; 7 positions match TRBD2. Germline CDR1 SGHTA, CDR2 FQGNSA. Germline trimming cut 5 bases from V and 3 bases from J; bases unmatched to any gene: 11. The CDR3 consists of 16 residues.

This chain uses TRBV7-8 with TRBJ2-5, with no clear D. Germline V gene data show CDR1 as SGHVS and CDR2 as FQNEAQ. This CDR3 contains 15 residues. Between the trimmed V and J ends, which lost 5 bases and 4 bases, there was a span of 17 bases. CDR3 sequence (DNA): TGTGCCAGCAGCACCAGAGGAATTAGCCGAGAGACCCAGTACTTC. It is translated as CASSTRGISRETQYF.